The 7 T cell receptor beta chains below come from one sample, sequenced in a study of blood T cells in healthy people across ages. For the second PCR, which ran for about 6 to 11 cycles, a sample-barcoded 5' primer and a J-beta primer mix were used. TCRdb processed the 5' RACE reads anew with MiXCR; each CDR3 protein has one entry. The sample holds hundreds of thousands of distinct CDR3 sequences; approximately 31% are singletons and the top ten take approximately 15%. Sequenced sample: blood. Receptors originate from a woman older than 75 in good health.

V gene TRBV6-2 or TRBV6-3 combines with J gene TRBJ2-3; the D gene is possibly TRBD1 (5 bases). The CDR3 runs to 15 residues. The ends were cut back, 0 bases at V and 4 bases at J, with 11 bases in the middle. The germline gives CDR1 MNHEY, CDR2 SVGEGT. The CDR3 coding sequence is TGTGCCAGCAGTTACTCTCGACGACAGTCAGATACGCAGTATTTT. It yields the protein CASSYSRRQSDTQYF.

This clonotype was recorded many times. V is TRBV18 and J is TRBJ2-3; TRBD1 matches at 10 bases. Germline CDR1 KGHSH, CDR2 LQKENI. Trimming at V came to 6 bases and at J to 5 bases, leaving 17 bases not matched to a gene. This CDR3 is 18 amino acids long. This chain's CDR3 is CASSRSGTGVLSIDTQYF. The CDR3 DNA reads TGTGCCAGCTCTCGATCCGGGACAGGGGTCTTAAGTATAGATACGCAGTATTTT.

This clonotype was seen ten or more times. The chain uses TRBV20-1 and TRBJ2-5; 9 bases line up with TRBD1. TRBJ2-7 explains the end of the DNA better; the J call may be wrong. The CDR3 spans 14 residues. The germline gives CDR1 DFQATT, CDR2 SNEGSKA (reference sequence). The CDR3 DNA reads as TGCAGTACCCCCGGGACAGGGAGTATCCACGAGCAGTACTTC. This sequence encodes CSTPGTGSIHEQYF.

V usage is TRBV12-3 or TRBV12-4 and J usage is TRBJ1-1, with unresolved D. V lost 7 bases to trimming and J lost 2 bases, with 14 bases between them. This CDR3 is built from 14 residues. The chain's CDR3 is CASNFEGINTEAFF. The CDR3 nucleotides read TGTGCCAGCAATTTTGAGGGAATTAACACTGAAGCTTTCTTT.

The V gene is TRBV7-2, the J gene TRBJ1-6, with TRBD1 as a possible D gene (5 bases). This CDR3 is 13 amino acids long. Germline V CDR1 and CDR2: SGHTA, FQGNSA. V was cut by 5 bases and J by 15 bases, with 17 bases left in between. CDR3 in amino acids: CASSPLRGGGLHF. The CDR3 DNA follows: TGTGCCAGCAGCCCTTTAAGGGGTGGCGGCCTCCACTTT. Supplemented by reference TRBV7-2 and TRBJ1-6, the full variable domain reads GAGVSQSPSNKVTEKGKDVELRCDPISGHTALYWYRQSLGQGLEFLIYFQGNSAPDKSGLPSDRFSAERTGGSVSTLTIQRTQQEDSAVYLCASSPLRGGGLHFGNGTRLTVT.

V gene TRBV28 combines with J gene TRBJ2-1, with 8 bases that match TRBD1. The germline V gene encodes CDR1 MDHEN and CDR2 SYDVKM. The CDR3 runs 18 residues. V dropped 5 bases and J dropped 3; count of bases not matched to a gene: 15. The CDR3 DNA reads as TGTGCCAGCAGTCCCCAGGGGGCTAACTGGGTTGGCTACAATGAGCAGTTCTTC. This translates into CASSPQGANWVGYNEQFF.

In this sample, this clonotype turned up many times. DNA for the CDR3: TGTGCCAGCAGCTGGACTAGCTCTTGGAATGAGCAGTTCTTC. Its protein product is CASSWTSSWNEQFF. This rearrangement joins TRBV7-8 to TRBJ2-1; 8 nucleotides line up with TRBD2. The CDR3 extends over 14 amino acids. J gave up 7 bases and V 4 bases, and 6 bases lay outside the gene matches. Germline V gives CDR1 SGHVS, CDR2 FQNEAQ.